This T cell receptor (beta chain) was identified during a study of shared clonotypes between healthy human individuals. Background on the study: Researchers drew samples from two women and three men aged 18 to 49. Each donor's CD4 naive and CD4 memory cells filled three plates apiece, CD8 naive two, and CD8 memory one.

Germline trimming cut 0 bases from V and 1 base from J; bases unmatched to any gene: 1. The CDR3 is 14 amino acids. In germline, CDR1 is SGDLS, CDR2 YYNGEE. With regard to this clone: What it binds is unknown. The sample has other DNA sequences that encode this CDR3 too.

Assay used: immunoSEQ multiplex PCR; TCRdb lists only in-frame clones, some missing. The sample contains 2.3 million or so clones, 90% to 95% of which appear only once. Study findings and constraints: Among several donors, roughly 5% of naive CD4 clonotypes were found in common.

The source of this sequence is a man aged 18 to 29 in good health. Some clones in this sample may be carry-over from other donors' samples. This rearrangement joins TRBV9 to TRBJ2-7; TRBD2 matches at 7 bases. The sequencing sample was made of naive CD4+ T cells from PBMCs. Specified subset: CD45RA+ positively selected. The CDR3 reads CASSVVAGSYEQYF. The CDR3 DNA follows: TGTGCCAGCAGCGTAGTAGCGGGTTCCTACGAGCAGTACTTC. Variable domain in full (rest from reference TRBV9 and TRBJ2-7): DSGVTQTPKHLITATGQRVTLRCSPRSGDLSVYWYQQSLDQGLQFLIQYYNGEERAKGNILERFSAQQFPDLHSELNLSSLELGDSALYFCASSVVAGSYEQYFGPGTRLTVT.